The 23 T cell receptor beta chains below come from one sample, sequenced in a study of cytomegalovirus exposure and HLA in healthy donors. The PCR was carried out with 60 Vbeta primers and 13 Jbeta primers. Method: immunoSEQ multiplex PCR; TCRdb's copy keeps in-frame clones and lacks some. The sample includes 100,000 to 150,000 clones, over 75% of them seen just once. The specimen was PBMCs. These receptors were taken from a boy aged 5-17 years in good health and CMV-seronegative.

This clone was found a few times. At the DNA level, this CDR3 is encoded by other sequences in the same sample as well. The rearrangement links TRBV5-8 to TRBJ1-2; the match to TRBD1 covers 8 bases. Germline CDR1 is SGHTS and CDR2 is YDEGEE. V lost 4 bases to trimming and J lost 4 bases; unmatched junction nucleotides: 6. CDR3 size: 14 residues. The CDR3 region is CASSRGQEGYGYTF. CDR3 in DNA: TGTGCCAGCAGCCGGGGACAGGAGGGCTATGGCTACACCTTC. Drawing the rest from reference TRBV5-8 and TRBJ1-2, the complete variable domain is EAGVTQSPTHLIKTRGQQATLRCSPISGHTSVYWYQQALGLGLQFLLWYDEGEERNRGNFPPRFSGRQFPNYSSELNVNALELEDSALYLCASSRGQEGYGYTFGSGTRLTVV.

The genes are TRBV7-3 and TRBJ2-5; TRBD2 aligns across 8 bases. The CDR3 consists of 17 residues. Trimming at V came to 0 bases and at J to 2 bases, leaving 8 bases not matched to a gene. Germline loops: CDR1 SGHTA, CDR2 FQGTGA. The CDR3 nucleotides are TGTGCCAGCAGCTTAACCCCAGGACTAGCAGCACAAGAGACCCAGTACTTC. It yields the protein CASSLTPGLAAQETQYF.

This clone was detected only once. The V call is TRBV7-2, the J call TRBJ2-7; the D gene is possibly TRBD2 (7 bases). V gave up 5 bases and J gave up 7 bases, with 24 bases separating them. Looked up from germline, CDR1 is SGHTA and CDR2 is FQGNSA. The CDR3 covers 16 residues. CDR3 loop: CASSQRGGGALGEQYF. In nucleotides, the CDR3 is TGTGCCAGCAGCCAAAGGGGGGGAGGGGCCCTCGGTGAGCAGTACTTC.

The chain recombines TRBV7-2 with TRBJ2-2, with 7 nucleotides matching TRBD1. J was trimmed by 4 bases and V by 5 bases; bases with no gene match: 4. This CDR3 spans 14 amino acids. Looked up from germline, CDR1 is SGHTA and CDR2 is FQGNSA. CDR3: CASSPDRATGELFF. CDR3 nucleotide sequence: TGTGCCAGCAGCCCCGACAGGGCCACCGGGGAGCTGTTTTTT.

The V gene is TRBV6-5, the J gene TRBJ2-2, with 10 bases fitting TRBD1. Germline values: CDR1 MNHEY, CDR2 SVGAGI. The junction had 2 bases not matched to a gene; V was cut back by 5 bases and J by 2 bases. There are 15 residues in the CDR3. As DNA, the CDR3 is TGTGCCAGCAGTCTGACAGGGGGCAACACCGGGGAGCTGTTTTTT. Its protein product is CASSLTGGNTGELFF.

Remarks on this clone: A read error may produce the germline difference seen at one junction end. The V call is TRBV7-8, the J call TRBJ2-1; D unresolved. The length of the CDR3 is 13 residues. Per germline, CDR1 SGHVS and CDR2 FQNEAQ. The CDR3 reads CASNLRVFNEQFF. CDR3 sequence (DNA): TGTGCCAGCAACTTAAGAGTTTTCAATGAGCAGTTCTTC.

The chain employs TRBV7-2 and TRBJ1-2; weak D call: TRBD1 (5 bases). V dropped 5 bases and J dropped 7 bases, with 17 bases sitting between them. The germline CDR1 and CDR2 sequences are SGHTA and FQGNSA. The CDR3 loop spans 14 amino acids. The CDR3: CASSRQKGASGYTF. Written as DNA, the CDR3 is TGTGCCAGCAGCCGCCAGAAAGGGGCGAGTGGCTACACCTTC.

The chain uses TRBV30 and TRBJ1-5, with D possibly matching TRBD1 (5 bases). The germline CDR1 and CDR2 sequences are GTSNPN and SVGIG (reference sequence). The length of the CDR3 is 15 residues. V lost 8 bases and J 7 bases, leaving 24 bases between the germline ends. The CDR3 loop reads CAASEKGMGGQPQHF. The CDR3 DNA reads TGTGCCGCCTCTGAGAAGGGGATGGGTGGGCAGCCCCAGCATTTT. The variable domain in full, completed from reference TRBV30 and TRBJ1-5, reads SQTIHQWPATLVQPVGSPLSLECTVEGTSNPNLYWYRQAAGRGLQLLFYSVGIGQISSEVPQNLSASRPQDRQFILSSKKLLLSDSGFYLCAASEKGMGGQPQHFGDGTRLSIL.

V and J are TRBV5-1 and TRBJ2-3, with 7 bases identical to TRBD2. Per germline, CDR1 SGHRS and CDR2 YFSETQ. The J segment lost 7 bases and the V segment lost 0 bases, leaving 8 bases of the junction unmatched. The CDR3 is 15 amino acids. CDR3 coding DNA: TGCGCCAGCAGCTTGGGCCCGGGGGGTATTAATACGCAGTATTTT. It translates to CASSLGPGGINTQYF.

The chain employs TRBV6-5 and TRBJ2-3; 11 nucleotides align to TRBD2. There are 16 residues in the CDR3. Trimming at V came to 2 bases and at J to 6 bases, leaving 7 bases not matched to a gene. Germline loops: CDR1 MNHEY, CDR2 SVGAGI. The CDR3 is CASSYALAGGPDTQYF. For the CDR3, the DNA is TGTGCCAGCAGTTACGCCTTAGCGGGAGGGCCCGATACGCAGTATTTT.

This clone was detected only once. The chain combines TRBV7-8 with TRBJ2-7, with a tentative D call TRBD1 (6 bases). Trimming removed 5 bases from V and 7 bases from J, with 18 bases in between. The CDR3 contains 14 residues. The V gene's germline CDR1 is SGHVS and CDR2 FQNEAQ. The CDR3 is CASSTGTSVWEQYF. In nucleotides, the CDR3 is TGTGCCAGCAGCACCGGGACATCTGTGTGGGAGCAGTACTTC.

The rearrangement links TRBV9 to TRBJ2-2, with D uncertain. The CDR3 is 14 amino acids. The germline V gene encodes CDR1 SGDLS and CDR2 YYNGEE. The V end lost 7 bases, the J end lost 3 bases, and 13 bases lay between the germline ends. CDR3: CASSLGRHTGELFF. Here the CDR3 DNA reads TGTGCCAGCTCTCTGGGCAGGCACACCGGGGAGCTGTTTTTT. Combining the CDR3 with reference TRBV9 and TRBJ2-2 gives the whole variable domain DSGVTQTPKHLITATGQRVTLRCSPRSGDLSVYWYQQSLDQGLQFLIQYYNGEERAKGNILERFSAQQFPDLHSELNLSSLELGDSALYFCASSLGRHTGELFFGEGSRLTVL.

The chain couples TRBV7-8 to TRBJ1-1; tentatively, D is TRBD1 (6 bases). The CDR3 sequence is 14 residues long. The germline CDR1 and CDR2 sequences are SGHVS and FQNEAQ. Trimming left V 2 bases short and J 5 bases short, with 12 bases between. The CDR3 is CASSLTEGDTEAFF. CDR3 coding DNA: TGTGCCAGCAGCTTAACTGAGGGGGATACTGAAGCTTTCTTT.

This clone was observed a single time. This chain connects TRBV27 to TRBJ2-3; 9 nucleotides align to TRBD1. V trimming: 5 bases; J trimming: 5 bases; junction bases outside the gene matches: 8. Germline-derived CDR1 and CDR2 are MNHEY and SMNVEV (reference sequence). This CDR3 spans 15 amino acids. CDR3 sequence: CASSTTGGGGDTQYF. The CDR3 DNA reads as TGTGCCAGCAGTACCACAGGGGGCGGGGGAGATACGCAGTATTTT.

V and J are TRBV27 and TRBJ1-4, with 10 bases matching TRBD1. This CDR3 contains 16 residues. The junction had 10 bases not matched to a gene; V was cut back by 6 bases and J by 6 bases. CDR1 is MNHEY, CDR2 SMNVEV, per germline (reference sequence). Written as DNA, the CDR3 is TGTGCCAGCAGGGTGAGACAGGGGGCATTTTATGAAAAACTGTTTTTT. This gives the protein CASRVRQGAFYEKLFF. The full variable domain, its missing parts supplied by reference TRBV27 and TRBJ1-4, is EAQVTQNPRYLITVTGKKLTVTCSQNMNHEYMSWYRQDPGLGLRQIYYSMNVEVTDKGDVPEGYKVSRKEKRNFPLILESPSPNQTSLYFCASRVRQGAFYEKLFFGSGTQLSVL.

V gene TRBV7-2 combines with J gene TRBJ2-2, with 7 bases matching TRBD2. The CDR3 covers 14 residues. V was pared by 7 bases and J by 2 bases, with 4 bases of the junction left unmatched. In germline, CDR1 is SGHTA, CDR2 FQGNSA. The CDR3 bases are TGTGCCAGCATGAGCGGGGCCAACACCGGGGAGCTGTTTTTT. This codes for CASMSGANTGELFF.

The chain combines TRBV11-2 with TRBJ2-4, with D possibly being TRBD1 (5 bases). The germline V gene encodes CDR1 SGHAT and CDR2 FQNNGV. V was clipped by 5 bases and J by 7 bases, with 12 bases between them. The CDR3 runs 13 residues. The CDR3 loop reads CASSQGRSNIQYF. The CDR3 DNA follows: TGTGCCAGCAGCCAGGGCAGGTCGAACATTCAGTACTTC.

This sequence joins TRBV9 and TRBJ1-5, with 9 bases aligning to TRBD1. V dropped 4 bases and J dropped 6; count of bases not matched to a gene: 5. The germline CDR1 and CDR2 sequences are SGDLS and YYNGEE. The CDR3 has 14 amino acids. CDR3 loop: CASSRDRDIQPQHF. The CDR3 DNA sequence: TGTGCCAGCAGCCGGGACAGGGACATTCAGCCCCAGCATTTT.

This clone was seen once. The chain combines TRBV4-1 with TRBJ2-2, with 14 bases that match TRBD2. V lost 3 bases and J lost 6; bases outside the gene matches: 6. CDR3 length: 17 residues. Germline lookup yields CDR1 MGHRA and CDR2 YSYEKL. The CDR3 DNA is TGCGCCAGCAGCCAGGGACTAGCGGGAGACTGGGCCGGGGAGCTGTTTTTT. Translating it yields CASSQGLAGDWAGELFF.

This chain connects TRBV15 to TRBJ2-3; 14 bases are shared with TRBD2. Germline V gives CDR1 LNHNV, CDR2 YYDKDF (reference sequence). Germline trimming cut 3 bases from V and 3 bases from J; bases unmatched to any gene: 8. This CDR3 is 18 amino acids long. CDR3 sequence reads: CATSRGLAGAPVTDTQYF. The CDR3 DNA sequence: TGTGCCACCAGCAGGGGACTAGCGGGAGCGCCGGTGACAGATACGCAGTATTTT.

The CDR3 region has the DNA TGCGCCAGCAGCTCTTCTAGAGAATATACGCAGTATTTT. Its protein product is CASSSSREYTQYF. The rearrangement links TRBV5-1 to TRBJ2-3; D remains ambiguous. Germline V CDR1 and CDR2: SGHRS, YFSETQ. The CDR3 is 13 amino acids. V lost 3 bases, J lost 7 bases, and 12 bases lay in between.

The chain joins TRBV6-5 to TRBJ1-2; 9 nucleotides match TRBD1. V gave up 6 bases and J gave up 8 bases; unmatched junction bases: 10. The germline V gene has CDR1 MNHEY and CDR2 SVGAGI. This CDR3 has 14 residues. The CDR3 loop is CASRPPQGAGGYTF. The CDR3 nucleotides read TGTGCCAGCAGACCACCACAGGGGGCGGGGGGCTACACCTTC.

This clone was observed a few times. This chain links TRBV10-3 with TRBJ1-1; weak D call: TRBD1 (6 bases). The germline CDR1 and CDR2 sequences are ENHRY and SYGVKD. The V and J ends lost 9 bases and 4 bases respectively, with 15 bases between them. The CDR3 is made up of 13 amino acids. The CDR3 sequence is CAMVSEGGTEAFF. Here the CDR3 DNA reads TGTGCCATGGTCAGCGAAGGGGGCACTGAAGCTTTCTTT.